This TCR beta chain was observed in a study of metastatic and nonmetastatic thyroid tumors. The CDR3 is made up of 15 amino acids. With V trimmed by 6 bases and J by 2 bases, 5 bases remained unmatched. Looked up from germline, CDR1 is KGHSH and CDR2 is LQKENI. TCRdb ran MiXCR on the PCR reads. Altogether 30,000 to 40,000 clones are present, approximately 17% being singletons, with the ten largest covering about 7%. None of the patients had undergone any treatment ahead of thyroid surgery. The chain links TRBV18 to TRBJ2-3; 10 nucleotides line up with TRBD2. The TCR sequence derives from a female donor with papillary thyroid cancer or a benign thyroid nodule (not recorded which). Some clones in this sample may be carry-over from other donors' samples. Material for sequencing was blood. The CDR3 DNA follows: TGTGCCAGCTCCACTAGCGGGACTATCACAGATACGCAGTATTTT. Translated: CASSTSGTITDTQYF. Combining the CDR3 with reference TRBV18 and TRBJ2-3 gives the whole variable domain NAGVMQNPRHLVRRRGQEARLRCSPMKGHSHVYWYRQLPEEGLKFMVYLQKENIIDESGMPKERFSAEFPKEGPSILRIQQVVRGDSAAYFCASSTSGTITDTQYFGPGTRLTVL.